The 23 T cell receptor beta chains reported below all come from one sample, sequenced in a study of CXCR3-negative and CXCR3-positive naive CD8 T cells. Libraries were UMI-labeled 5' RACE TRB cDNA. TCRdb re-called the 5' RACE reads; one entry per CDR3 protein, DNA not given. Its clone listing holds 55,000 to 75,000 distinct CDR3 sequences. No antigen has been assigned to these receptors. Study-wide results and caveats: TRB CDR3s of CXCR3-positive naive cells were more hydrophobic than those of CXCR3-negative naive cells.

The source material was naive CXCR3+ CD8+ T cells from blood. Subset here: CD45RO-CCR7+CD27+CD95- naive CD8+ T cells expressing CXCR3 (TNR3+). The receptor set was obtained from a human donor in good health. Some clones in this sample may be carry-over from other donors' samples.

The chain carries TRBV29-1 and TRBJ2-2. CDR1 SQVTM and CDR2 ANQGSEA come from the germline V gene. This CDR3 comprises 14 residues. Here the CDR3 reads CSVVRTINNAELFF.

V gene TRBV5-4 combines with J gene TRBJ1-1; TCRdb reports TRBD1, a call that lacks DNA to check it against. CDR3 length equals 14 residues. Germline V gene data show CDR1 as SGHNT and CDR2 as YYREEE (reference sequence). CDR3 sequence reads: CASSDTGEVNEAFF.

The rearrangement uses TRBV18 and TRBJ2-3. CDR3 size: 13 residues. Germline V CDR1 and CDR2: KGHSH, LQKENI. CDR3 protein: CASSALPEDTQYF.

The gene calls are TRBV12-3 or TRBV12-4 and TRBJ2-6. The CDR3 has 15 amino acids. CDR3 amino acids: CASSRPGSGANVLTF.

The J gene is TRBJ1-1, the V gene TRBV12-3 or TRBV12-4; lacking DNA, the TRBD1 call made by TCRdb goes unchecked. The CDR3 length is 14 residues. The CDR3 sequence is CASRSRGGKTEAFF.

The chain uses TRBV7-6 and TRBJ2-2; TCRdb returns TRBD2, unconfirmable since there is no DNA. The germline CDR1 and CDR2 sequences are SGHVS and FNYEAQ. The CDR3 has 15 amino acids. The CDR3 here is CASSFVAGGIGELFF.

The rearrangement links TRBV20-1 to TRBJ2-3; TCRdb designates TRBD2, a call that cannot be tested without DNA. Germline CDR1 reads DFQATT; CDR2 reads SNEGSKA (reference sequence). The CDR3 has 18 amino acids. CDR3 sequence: CSVRGWLAGGPGTDTQYF.

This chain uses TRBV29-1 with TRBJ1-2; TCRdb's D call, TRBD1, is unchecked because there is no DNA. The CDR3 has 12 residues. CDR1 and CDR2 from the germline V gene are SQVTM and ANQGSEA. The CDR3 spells CSVPQGKGGYTF. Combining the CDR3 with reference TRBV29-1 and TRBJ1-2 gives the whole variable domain SAVISQKPSRDICQRGTSLTIQCQVDSQVTMMFWYRQQPGQSLTLIATANQGSEATYESGFVIDKFPISRPNLTFSTLTVSNMSPEDSSIYLCSVPQGKGGYTFGSGTRLTVV.

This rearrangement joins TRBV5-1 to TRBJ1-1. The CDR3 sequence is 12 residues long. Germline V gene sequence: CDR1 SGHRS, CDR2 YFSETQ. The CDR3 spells CASSLDTTEAFF.

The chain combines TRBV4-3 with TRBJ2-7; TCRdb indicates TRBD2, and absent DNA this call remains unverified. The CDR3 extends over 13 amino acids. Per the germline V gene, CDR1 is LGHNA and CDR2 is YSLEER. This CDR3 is CASSQSTSYEQYF.

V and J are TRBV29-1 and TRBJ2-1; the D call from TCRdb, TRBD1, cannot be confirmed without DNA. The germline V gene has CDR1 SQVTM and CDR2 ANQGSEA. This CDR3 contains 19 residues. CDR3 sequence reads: CSVLPNFPRRGLQGNEQFF.

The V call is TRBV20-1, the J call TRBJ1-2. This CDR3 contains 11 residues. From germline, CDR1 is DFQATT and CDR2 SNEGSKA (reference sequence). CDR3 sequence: CSALRDYGYTF.

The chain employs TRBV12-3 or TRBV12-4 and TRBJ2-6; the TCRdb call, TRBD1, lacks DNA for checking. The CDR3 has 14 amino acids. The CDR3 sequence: CASSPPQGEYVLTF.

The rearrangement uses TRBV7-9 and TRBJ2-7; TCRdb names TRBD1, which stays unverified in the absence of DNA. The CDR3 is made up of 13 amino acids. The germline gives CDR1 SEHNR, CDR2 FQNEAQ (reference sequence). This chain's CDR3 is CASSPEGGLEQYF.

CDR3 loop: CASSQEGIPGELFF. This sequence joins TRBV3-1 and TRBJ2-2. This CDR3 is built from 14 residues. CDR1 is LGHDT, CDR2 YNNKEL, per germline (reference sequence).

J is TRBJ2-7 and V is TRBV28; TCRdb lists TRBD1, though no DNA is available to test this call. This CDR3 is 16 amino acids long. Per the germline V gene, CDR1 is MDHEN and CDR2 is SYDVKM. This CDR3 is CASGPLRGTQTYEQYF. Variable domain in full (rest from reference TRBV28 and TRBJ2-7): DVKVTQSSRYLVKRTGEKVFLECVQDMDHENMFWYRQDPGLGLRLIYFSYDVKMKEKGDIPEGYSVSREKKERFSLILESASTNQTSMYLCASGPLRGTQTYEQYFGPGTRLTVT.

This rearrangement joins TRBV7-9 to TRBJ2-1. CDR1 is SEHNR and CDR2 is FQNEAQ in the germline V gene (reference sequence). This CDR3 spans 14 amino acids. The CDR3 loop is CASSLALRNNEQFF.

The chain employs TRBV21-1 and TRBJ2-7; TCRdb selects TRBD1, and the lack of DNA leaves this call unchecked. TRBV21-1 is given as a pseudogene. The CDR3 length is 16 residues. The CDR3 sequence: CASSKVIGQTYYEQYF.

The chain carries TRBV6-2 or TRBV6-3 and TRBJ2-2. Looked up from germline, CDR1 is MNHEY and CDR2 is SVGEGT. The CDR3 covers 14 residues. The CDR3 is CASSPFANTGELVF.

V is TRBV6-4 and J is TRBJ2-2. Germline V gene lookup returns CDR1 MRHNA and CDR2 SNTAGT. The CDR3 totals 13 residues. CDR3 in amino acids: CASSEANTGELFF.

This CDR3 is CASSFFTSYEQYF. The chain is built from TRBV11-3 and TRBJ2-7. CDR3 length equals 13 residues. Germline CDR1 reads SGHNT; CDR2 reads YENEEA.

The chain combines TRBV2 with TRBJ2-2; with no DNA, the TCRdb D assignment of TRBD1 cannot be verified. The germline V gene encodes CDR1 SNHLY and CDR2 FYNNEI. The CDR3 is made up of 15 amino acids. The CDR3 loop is CASSTTSWGSGELFF.

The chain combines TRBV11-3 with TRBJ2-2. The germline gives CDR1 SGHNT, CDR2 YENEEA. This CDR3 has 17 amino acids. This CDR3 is CASRKPLSPPNTGELFF.